Listed below are T cell receptor beta chains from one sample, sequenced in a study of OX40 agonist ivuxolimab in advanced cancers. The assay was immunoSEQ multiplex PCR, and TCRdb's table has in-frame clones only and misses some. The sample consists of more than 50,000 clones, approximately 87% of them appearing once. Source: CD4+ or CD8+ T cells sorted from blood, taken in a trial of the OX40 agonist ivuxolimab. All receptors come from an adult with an advanced solid tumor such as melanoma, head and neck, liver or kidney cancer. Both conserved end residues are part of each CDR3. Each record gives: D gene, V gene, clone size, J gene, CDR3 protein, CDR3 DNA. A D gene is named only where the DNA matches it firmly. Clone size, where shown, is once, few, many, or a class for clones that have expanded.

d_gene: NA; v_gene: TRBV5-8; abundance: once; j_gene: TRBJ1-4; CDR3aa: CASSPARGTRGEKLFF; CDR3nt: TGTGCCAGCAGCCCGGCGCGGGGGACAAGGGGTGAAAAACTGTTTTTT
d_gene: NA; v_gene: TRBV9; abundance: NA; j_gene: TRBJ2-3; CDR3aa: CASSVGGLWTDTQYF; CDR3nt: TGTGCCAGCAGCGTCGGGGGTCTGTGGACAGATACGCAGTATTTT
d_gene: NA; v_gene: TRBV7-2; abundance: NA; j_gene: TRBJ1-1; CDR3aa: CASSSRLNTEAFF; CDR3nt: TGTGCCAGCAGCTCCCGGTTGAACACTGAAGCTTTCTTT
d_gene: TRBD1; v_gene: TRBV11-2; abundance: NA; j_gene: TRBJ2-7; CDR3aa: CASSTGTGPYEQYF; CDR3nt: TGTGCCAGCAGCACCGGGACAGGGCCCTACGAGCAGTACTTC
d_gene: NA; v_gene: TRBV4-1; abundance: NA; j_gene: TRBJ1-4; CDR3aa: CASSQPDFNEKLFF; CDR3nt: TGCGCCAGCAGCCAACCGGACTTTAATGAAAAACTGTTTTTT
d_gene: NA; v_gene: TRBV11-2; abundance: NA; j_gene: TRBJ1-2; CDR3aa: CASSLEVGGYTF; CDR3nt: TGTGCCAGCAGCTTAGAGGTCGGCGGCTACACCTTC
d_gene: TRBD2; v_gene: TRBV6-4; abundance: NA; j_gene: TRBJ2-2; CDR3aa: CASVQQASGGANGELFF; CDR3nt: TGTGCCAGCGTGCAGCAGGCTAGCGGGGGGGCCAACGGGGAGCTGTTTTTT
d_gene: NA; v_gene: TRBV4-1; abundance: NA; j_gene: TRBJ1-1; CDR3aa: CASSQDRRGIPGRAEAFF; CDR3nt: TGCGCCAGCAGCCAAGATAGGCGGGGAATCCCAGGGAGGGCTGAAGCTTTCTTT
d_gene: TRBD2; v_gene: TRBV19; abundance: NA; j_gene: TRBJ2-3; CDR3aa: CASSTPGLAATSPNTDTQYF; CDR3nt: TGTGCCAGTAGTACCCCGGGACTAGCGGCAACAAGCCCTAACACAGATACGCAGTATTTT
d_gene: TRBD1; v_gene: TRBV29-1; abundance: NA; j_gene: TRBJ2-4; CDR3aa: CSVEDRTGGRGRAKNIQYF; CDR3nt: TGCAGCGTTGAAGACCGAACAGGGGGCAGAGGTCGGGCCAAAAACATTCAGTACTTC
d_gene: NA; v_gene: TRBV7-2; abundance: once; j_gene: TRBJ1-2; CDR3aa: CASSLALIGGANYGYTF; CDR3nt: TGTGCCAGCAGCTTAGCGCTGATAGGGGGGGCAAACTATGGCTACACCTTC
d_gene: NA; v_gene: TRBV6-1; abundance: NA; j_gene: TRBJ1-5; CDR3aa: CASSHRSSNQPQHF; CDR3nt: TGTGCCAGCAGTCACCGGTCTAGCAATCAGCCCCAGCATTTT
d_gene: NA; v_gene: TRBV5-1; abundance: once; j_gene: TRBJ2-1; CDR3aa: CASSTGDGYNEQFF; CDR3nt: TGCGCCAGCAGCACGGGGGACGGCTACAATGAGCAGTTCTTC
d_gene: TRBD1; v_gene: TRBV9; abundance: NA; j_gene: TRBJ1-1; CDR3aa: CASSVAPSTGPTEAFF; CDR3nt: TGTGCCAGCAGCGTAGCCCCCTCGACAGGGCCCACTGAAGCTTTCTTT
d_gene: NA; v_gene: TRBV6-5; abundance: NA; j_gene: TRBJ2-5; CDR3aa: CASSPIQETQYF; CDR3nt: TGTGCCAGCAGTCCAATTCAAGAGACCCAGTACTTC
d_gene: TRBD1; v_gene: TRBV4-1; abundance: once; j_gene: TRBJ2-7; CDR3aa: CASSRDREGEQYF; CDR3nt: TGCGCCAGCAGCCGGGACAGGGAAGGCGAGCAGTACTTC
d_gene: NA; v_gene: TRBV27; abundance: NA; j_gene: TRBJ1-2; CDR3aa: CASSFQGYYGYTF; CDR3nt: TGTGCCAGCAGTTTCCAGGGCTACTATGGCTACACCTTC
d_gene: TRBD1; v_gene: TRBV19; abundance: once; j_gene: TRBJ2-7; CDR3aa: CASSIGSGGRYEQYF; CDR3nt: TGTGCCAGTAGTATAGGGTCAGGGGGTCGCTACGAGCAGTACTTC
d_gene: NA; v_gene: TRBV6-1; abundance: NA; j_gene: TRBJ1-2; CDR3aa: CASSATGNYGYTF; CDR3nt: TGTGCCAGCAGTGCGACAGGAAACTATGGCTACACCTTC
d_gene: TRBD2; v_gene: TRBV27; abundance: NA; j_gene: TRBJ2-5; CDR3aa: CASSSLAGGPSETQYF; CDR3nt: TGTGCCAGCAGTTCCCTGGCGGGGGGGCCATCGGAGACCCAGTACTTC
d_gene: NA; v_gene: TRBV6-6; abundance: few; j_gene: TRBJ1-1; CDR3aa: CASRGGQGTEAFF; CDR3nt: TGTGCCAGCAGAGGGGGGCAGGGGACTGAAGCTTTCTTT
d_gene: NA; v_gene: TRBV6-4; abundance: once; j_gene: TRBJ1-4; CDR3aa: CASFYVNEKLFF; CDR3nt: TGTGCCAGCTTTTATGTTAATGAAAAACTGTTTTTT
d_gene: TRBD2; v_gene: TRBV19; abundance: NA; j_gene: TRBJ2-3; CDR3aa: CASTIGTNLRTDTQYF; CDR3nt: TGTGCCAGTACAATCGGGACTAACCTACGCACAGATACGCAGTATTTT
d_gene: TRBD1; v_gene: TRBV18; abundance: NA; j_gene: TRBJ2-3; CDR3aa: CASSYNEQGAGTDTQYF; CDR3nt: TGTGCCAGCTCATACAACGAACAGGGGGCGGGCACAGATACGCAGTATTTT
d_gene: TRBD1; v_gene: TRBV2; abundance: NA; j_gene: TRBJ2-6; CDR3aa: CASSVQGAMISGANVLTF; CDR3nt: TGTGCCAGCAGTGTGCAGGGGGCTATGATCTCTGGGGCCAACGTCCTGACTTTC
d_gene: NA; v_gene: TRBV20-1; abundance: NA; j_gene: TRBJ1-2; CDR3aa: CSAEREGLTF; CDR3nt: TGCAGTGCTGAGCGTGAGGGTCTCACCTTC
d_gene: NA; v_gene: TRBV6-1; abundance: NA; j_gene: TRBJ2-1; CDR3aa: CASSEKVGNAALNEQFF; CDR3nt: TGTGCCAGCAGTGAAAAAGTGGGCAATGCTGCCCTCAATGAGCAGTTCTTC
d_gene: NA; v_gene: TRBV5-6; abundance: NA; j_gene: TRBJ1-2; CDR3aa: CASSLAGRPGYTF; CDR3nt: TGTGCCAGCAGCTTGGCCGGTCGGCCGGGCTACACCTTC
d_gene: TRBD1; v_gene: TRBV19; abundance: NA; j_gene: TRBJ2-2; CDR3aa: CASSPPLGTGANTGELFF; CDR3nt: TGTGCCAGTAGTCCCCCGCTCGGGACAGGGGCAAACACCGGGGAGCTGTTTTTT
d_gene: NA; v_gene: TRBV7-9; abundance: NA; j_gene: TRBJ1-1; CDR3aa: CASSLEGTIGEKAFF; CDR3nt: TGTGCCAGCAGCTTAGAAGGCACTATTGGAGAGAAAGCTTTCTTT
d_gene: TRBD2; v_gene: TRBV28; abundance: NA; j_gene: TRBJ2-2; CDR3aa: CASRHGRRGSTGELFF; CDR3nt: TGTGCCAGCAGACACGGGAGGAGAGGGAGCACCGGGGAGCTGTTTTTT
d_gene: TRBD1; v_gene: TRBV30; abundance: NA; j_gene: TRBJ1-5; CDR3aa: CAWSGTANQPQHF; CDR3nt: TGTGCCTGGAGCGGGACAGCCAATCAGCCCCAGCATTTT
d_gene: NA; v_gene: TRBV5-5; abundance: once; j_gene: TRBJ1-1; CDR3aa: CASSFNVEAFF; CDR3nt: TGTGCCAGCAGCTTTAATGTTGAAGCTTTCTTT
d_gene: TRBD2; v_gene: TRBV10-3; abundance: few; j_gene: TRBJ2-2; CDR3aa: CAISDPGLAGGTGELFF; CDR3nt: TGTGCCATCAGTGACCCGGGACTAGCGGGGGGCACCGGGGAGCTGTTTTTT
d_gene: NA; v_gene: TRBV6-1; abundance: NA; j_gene: TRBJ2-1; CDR3aa: CASSPSRTRDEQFF; CDR3nt: TGTGCCAGCAGTCCTAGCCGGACCAGAGATGAGCAGTTCTTC
d_gene: NA; v_gene: TRBV5-4; abundance: NA; j_gene: TRBJ1-2; CDR3aa: CASSFTGGYNYGYTF; CDR3nt: TGTGCCAGCAGCTTCACAGGCGGGTATAACTATGGCTACACCTTC
d_gene: NA; v_gene: TRBV18; abundance: NA; j_gene: TRBJ2-3; CDR3aa: CASSHGFGRGSTDTQYF; CDR3nt: TGTGCCAGCTCACATGGTTTTGGGCGGGGCAGCACAGATACGCAGTATTTT
d_gene: NA; v_gene: TRBV12-5; abundance: few; j_gene: TRBJ2-5; CDR3aa: CASARDRETQYF; CDR3nt: TGTGCTAGTGCGCGCGACCGAGAGACCCAGTACTTC
d_gene: TRBD1; v_gene: TRBV7-2; abundance: NA; j_gene: TRBJ1-3; CDR3aa: CASSLAGTASGNTIYF; CDR3nt: TGTGCCAGCAGCTTAGCTGGGACAGCCTCTGGAAACACCATATATTTT
d_gene: NA; v_gene: TRBV19; abundance: NA; j_gene: TRBJ1-1; CDR3aa: CASSIVSPTGAEAFF; CDR3nt: TGTGCCAGTAGTATAGTTTCCCCGACAGGCGCTGAAGCTTTCTTT
d_gene: NA; v_gene: TRBV7-2; abundance: NA; j_gene: TRBJ2-2; CDR3aa: CATVAGANPNTGELFF; CDR3nt: TGTGCCACCGTCGCGGGGGCGAACCCGAACACCGGGGAGCTGTTTTTT
d_gene: NA; v_gene: TRBV6-5; abundance: NA; j_gene: TRBJ1-1; CDR3aa: CASRQGRGITEAFF; CDR3nt: TGTGCCAGCAGGCAGGGGAGAGGGATCACTGAAGCTTTCTTT
d_gene: NA; v_gene: TRBV6-5; abundance: NA; j_gene: TRBJ1-5; CDR3aa: CASSYSREKPQHF; CDR3nt: TGTGCCAGCAGTTACTCGAGGGAGAAGCCCCAGCATTTT
d_gene: NA; v_gene: TRBV6-6; abundance: once; j_gene: TRBJ1-1; CDR3aa: CASSPGLNTEAFF; CDR3nt: TGTGCCAGCAGCCCAGGGCTGAACACTGAAGCTTTCTTT
d_gene: TRBD1; v_gene: TRBV5-1; abundance: NA; j_gene: TRBJ1-5; CDR3aa: CASSPGTVYNQPQHF; CDR3nt: TGCGCCAGCAGCCCTGGGACAGTTTACAATCAGCCCCAGCATTTT
d_gene: NA; v_gene: TRBV28; abundance: NA; j_gene: TRBJ1-2; CDR3aa: CASSLVGGPNYGYTF; CDR3nt: TGTGCCAGCAGTTTAGTCGGCGGCCCTAACTATGGCTACACCTTC
d_gene: TRBD1; v_gene: TRBV19; abundance: NA; j_gene: TRBJ1-2; CDR3aa: CASSLQGAQYYGYTF; CDR3nt: TGTGCCAGTAGTCTGCAGGGGGCGCAGTACTATGGCTACACCTTC
d_gene: TRBD2; v_gene: TRBV27; abundance: NA; j_gene: TRBJ2-1; CDR3aa: CASRTPSGGALDEQFF; CDR3nt: TGTGCCAGCAGAACTCCTAGCGGGGGGGCTTTGGATGAGCAGTTCTTC
d_gene: TRBD2; v_gene: TRBV7-8; abundance: NA; j_gene: TRBJ2-3; CDR3aa: CASSFGTSGFTDTQYF; CDR3nt: TGTGCCAGCAGTTTTGGGACTAGCGGCTTCACAGATACGCAGTATTTT
d_gene: TRBD1; v_gene: TRBV7-9; abundance: NA; j_gene: TRBJ2-7; CDR3aa: CASSFAGTGAYEQYF; CDR3nt: TGTGCCAGCAGCTTTGCGGGGACAGGAGCCTACGAGCAGTACTTC